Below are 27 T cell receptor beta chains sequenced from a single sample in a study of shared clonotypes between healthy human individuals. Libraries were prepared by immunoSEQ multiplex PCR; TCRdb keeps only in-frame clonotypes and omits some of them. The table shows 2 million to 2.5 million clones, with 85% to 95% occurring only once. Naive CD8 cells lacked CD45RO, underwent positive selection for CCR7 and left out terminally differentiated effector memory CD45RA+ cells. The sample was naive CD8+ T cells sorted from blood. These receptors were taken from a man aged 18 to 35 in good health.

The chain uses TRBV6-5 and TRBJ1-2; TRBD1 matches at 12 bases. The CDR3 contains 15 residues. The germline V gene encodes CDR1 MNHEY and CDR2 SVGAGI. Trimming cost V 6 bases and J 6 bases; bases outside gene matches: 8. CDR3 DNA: TGTGCCAGCAGCCCCGGGACAGGGGGCAATCATGGCTACACCTTC. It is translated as CASSPGTGGNHGYTF.

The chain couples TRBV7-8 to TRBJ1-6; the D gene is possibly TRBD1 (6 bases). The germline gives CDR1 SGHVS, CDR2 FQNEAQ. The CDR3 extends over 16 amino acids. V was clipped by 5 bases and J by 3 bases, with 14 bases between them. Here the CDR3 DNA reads TGTGCCAGCAGCGATGCACAGGGATTCTATAATTCACCCCTCCACTTT. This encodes CASSDAQGFYNSPLHF.

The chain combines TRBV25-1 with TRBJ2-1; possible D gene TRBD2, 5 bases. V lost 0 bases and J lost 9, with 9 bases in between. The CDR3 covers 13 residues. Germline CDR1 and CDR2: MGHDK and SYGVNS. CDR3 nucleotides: TGTGCCAGCAGTGAATATATAGCGAGTGAGCAGTTCTTC. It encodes CASSEYIASEQFF.

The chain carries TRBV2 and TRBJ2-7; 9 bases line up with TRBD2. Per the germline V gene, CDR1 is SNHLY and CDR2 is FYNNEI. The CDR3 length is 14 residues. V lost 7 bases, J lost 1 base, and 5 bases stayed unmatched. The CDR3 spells CASNLAGASYEQYF. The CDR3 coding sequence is TGTGCCAGCAACTTAGCGGGGGCGTCCTACGAGCAGTACTTC.

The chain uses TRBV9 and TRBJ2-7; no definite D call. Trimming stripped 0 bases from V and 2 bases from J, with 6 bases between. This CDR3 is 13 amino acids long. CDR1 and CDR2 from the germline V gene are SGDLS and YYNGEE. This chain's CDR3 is CASSVDSTYEQYF. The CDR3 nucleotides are TGTGCCAGCAGCGTAGATTCCACCTACGAGCAGTACTTC. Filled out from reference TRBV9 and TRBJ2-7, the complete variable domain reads DSGVTQTPKHLITATGQRVTLRCSPRSGDLSVYWYQQSLDQGLQFLIQYYNGEERAKGNILERFSAQQFPDLHSELNLSSLELGDSALYFCASSVDSTYEQYFGPGTRLTVT.

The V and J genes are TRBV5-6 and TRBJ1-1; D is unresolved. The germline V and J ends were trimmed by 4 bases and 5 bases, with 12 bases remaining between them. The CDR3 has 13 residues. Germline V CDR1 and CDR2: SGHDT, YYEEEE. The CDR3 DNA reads TGTGCCAGCAGCCACAATTTCGAAACTGAAGCTTTCTTT. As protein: CASSHNFETEAFF.

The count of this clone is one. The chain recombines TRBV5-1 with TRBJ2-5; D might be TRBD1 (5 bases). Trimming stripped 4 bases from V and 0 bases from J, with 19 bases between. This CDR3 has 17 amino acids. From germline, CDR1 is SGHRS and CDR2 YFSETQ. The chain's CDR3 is CASSISPQDWYQETQYF. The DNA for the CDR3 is TGCGCCAGCAGCATCTCGCCACAGGATTGGTACCAAGAGACCCAGTACTTC.

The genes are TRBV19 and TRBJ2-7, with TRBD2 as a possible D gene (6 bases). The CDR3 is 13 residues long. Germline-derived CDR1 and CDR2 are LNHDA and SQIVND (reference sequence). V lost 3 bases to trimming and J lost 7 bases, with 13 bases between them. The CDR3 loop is CASSMGSAGEQYF. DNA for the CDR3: TGTGCCAGTAGTATGGGCAGTGCGGGGGAGCAGTACTTC.

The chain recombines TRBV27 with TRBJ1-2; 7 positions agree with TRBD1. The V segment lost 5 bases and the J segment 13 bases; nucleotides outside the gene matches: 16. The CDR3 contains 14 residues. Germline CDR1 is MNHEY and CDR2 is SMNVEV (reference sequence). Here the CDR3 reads CASSRYPQSGGPTF. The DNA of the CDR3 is TGTGCCAGCAGTAGATACCCCCAGTCAGGGGGTCCCACCTTC.

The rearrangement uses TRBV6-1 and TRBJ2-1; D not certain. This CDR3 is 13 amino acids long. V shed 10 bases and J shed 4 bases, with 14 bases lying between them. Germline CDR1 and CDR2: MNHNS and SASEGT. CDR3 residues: CAIDLQNYNEQFF. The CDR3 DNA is TGTGCCATCGACCTCCAAAATTACAATGAGCAGTTCTTC.

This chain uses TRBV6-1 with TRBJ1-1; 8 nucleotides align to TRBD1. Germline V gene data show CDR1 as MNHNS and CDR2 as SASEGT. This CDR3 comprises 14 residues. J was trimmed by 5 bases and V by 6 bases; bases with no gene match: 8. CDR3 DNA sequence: TGTGCCAGCAGGGACTGGACAGGGAATACTGAAGCTTTCTTT. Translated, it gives CASRDWTGNTEAFF.

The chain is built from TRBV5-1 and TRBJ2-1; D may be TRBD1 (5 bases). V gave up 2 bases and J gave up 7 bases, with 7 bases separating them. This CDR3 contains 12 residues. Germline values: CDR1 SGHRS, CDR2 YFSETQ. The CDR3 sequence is CASSFPGNEQFF. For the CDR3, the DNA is TGCGCCAGCAGCTTCCCAGGGAATGAGCAGTTCTTC.

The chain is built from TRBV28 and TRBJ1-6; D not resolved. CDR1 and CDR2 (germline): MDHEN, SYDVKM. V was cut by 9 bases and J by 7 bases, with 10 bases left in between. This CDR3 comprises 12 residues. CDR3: CASGSPNSPLHF. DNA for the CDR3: TGTGCCAGTGGGAGCCCAAATTCACCCCTCCACTTT.

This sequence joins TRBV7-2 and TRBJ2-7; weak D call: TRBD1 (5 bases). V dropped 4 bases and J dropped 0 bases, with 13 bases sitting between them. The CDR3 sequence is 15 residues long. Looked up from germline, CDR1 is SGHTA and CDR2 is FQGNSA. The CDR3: CASSSTGASSYEQYF. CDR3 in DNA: TGTGCCAGCAGCTCCACTGGGGCTAGCTCCTACGAGCAGTACTTC.

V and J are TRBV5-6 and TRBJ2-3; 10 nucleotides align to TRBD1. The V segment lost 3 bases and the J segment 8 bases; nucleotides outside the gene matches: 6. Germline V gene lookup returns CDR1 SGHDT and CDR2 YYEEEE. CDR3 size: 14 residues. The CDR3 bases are TGTGCCAGCAGCTCCGGGACAGGGGACTCTACGCAGTATTTT. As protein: CASSSGTGDSTQYF.

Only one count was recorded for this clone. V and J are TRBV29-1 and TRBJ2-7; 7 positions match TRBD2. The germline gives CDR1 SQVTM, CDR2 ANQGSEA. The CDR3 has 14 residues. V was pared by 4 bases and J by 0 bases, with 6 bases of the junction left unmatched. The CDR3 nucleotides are TGCAGCGTTGTAGGGCGGGGGAGCTCCTACGAGCAGTACTTC. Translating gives CSVVGRGSSYEQYF.

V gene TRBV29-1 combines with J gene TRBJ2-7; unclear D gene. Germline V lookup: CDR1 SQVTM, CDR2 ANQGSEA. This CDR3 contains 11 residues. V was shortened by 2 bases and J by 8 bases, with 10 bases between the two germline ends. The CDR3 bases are TGCAGCGTTGAACATGGGCCCCAGCAGTACTTC. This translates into CSVEHGPQQYF.

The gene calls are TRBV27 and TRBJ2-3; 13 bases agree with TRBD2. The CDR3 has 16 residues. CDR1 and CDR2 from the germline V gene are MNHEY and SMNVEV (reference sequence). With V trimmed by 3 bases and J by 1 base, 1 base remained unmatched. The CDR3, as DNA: TGTGCCAGCAGTTTCGGGACTAGCGGGGGCACAGATACGCAGTATTTT. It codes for CASSFGTSGGTDTQYF.

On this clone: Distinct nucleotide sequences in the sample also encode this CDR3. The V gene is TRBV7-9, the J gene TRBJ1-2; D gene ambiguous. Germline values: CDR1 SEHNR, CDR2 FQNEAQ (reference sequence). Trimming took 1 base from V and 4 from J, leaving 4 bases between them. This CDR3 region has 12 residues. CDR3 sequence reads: CASSLGSYGYTF. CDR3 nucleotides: TGTGCCAGCAGCTTAGGTAGCTATGGCTACACCTTC. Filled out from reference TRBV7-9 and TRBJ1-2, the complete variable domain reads DTGVSQNPRHKITKRGQNVTFRCDPISEHNRLYWYRQTLGQGPEFLTYFQNEAQLEKSRLLSDRFSAERPKGSFSTLEIQRTEQGDSAMYLCASSLGSYGYTFGSGTRLTVV.

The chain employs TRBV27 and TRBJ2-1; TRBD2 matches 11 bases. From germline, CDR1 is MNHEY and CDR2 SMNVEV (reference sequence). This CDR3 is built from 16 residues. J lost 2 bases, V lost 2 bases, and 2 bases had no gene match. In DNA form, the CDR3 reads TGTGCCAGCAGTTTACGACTAGCGGGACCCTACAATGAGCAGTTCTTC. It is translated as CASSLRLAGPYNEQFF.

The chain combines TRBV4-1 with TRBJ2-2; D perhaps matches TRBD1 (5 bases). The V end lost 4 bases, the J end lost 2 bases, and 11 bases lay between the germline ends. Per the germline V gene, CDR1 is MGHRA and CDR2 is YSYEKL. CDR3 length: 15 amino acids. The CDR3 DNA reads TGCGCCAGCAGCCTATGGCAGGGTAACACCGGGGAGCTGTTTTTT. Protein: CASSLWQGNTGELFF.

CDR3 amino acids: CASSAIGVQDTEAFF. CDR3 sequence (DNA): TGTGCCAGCAGCGCGATCGGGGTTCAGGACACTGAAGCTTTCTTT. The gene calls are TRBV7-9 and TRBJ1-1; D remains unclear. Germline lookup yields CDR1 SEHNR and CDR2 FQNEAQ (reference sequence). This CDR3 is built from 15 residues. With 5 bases removed from V and 3 bases from J, the gap between germline ends came to 16 bases.

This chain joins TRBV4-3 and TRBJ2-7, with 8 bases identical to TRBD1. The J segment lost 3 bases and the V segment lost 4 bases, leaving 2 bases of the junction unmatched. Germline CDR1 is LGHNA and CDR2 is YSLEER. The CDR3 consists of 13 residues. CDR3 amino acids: CASSLDRGYEQYF. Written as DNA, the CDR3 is TGCGCCAGCAGCCTCGACAGGGGCTACGAGCAGTACTTC.

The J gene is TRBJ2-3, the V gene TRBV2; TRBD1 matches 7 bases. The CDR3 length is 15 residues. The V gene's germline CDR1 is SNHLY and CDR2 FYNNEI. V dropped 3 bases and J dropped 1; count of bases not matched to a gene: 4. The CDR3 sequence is CASSDDREGTDTQYF. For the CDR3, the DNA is TGTGCCAGCAGTGACGACAGGGAAGGCACAGATACGCAGTATTTT.

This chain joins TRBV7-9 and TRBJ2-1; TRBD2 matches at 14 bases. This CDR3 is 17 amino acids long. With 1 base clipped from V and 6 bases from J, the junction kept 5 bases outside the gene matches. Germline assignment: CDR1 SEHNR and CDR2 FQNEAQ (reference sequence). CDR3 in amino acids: CASSLVGLAGEANEQFF. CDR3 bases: TGTGCCAGCAGCTTAGTGGGACTAGCGGGAGAGGCCAATGAGCAGTTCTTC.

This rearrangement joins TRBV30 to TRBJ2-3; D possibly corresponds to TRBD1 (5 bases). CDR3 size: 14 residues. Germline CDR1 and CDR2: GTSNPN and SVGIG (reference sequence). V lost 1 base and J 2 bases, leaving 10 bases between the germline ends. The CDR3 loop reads CAWSGLGLTDTQYF. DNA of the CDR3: TGTGCCTGGAGTGGGCTGGGGCTCACAGATACGCAGTATTTT.

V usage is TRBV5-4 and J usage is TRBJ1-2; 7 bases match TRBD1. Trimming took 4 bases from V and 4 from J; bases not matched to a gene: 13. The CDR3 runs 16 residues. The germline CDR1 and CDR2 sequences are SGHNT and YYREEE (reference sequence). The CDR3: CASSDGQADSLYGYTF. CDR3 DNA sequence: TGTGCCAGCAGCGACGGACAGGCTGATAGCCTCTATGGCTACACCTTC.